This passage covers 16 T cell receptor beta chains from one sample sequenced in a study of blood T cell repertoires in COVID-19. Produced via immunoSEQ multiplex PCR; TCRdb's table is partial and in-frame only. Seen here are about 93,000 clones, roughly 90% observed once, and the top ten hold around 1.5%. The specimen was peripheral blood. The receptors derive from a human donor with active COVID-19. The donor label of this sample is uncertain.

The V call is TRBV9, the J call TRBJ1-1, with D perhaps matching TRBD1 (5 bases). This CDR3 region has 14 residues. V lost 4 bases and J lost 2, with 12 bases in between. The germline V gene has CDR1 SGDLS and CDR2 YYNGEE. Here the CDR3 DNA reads TGTGCCAGCAGCACGCTAGACAGAAACACTGAAGCTTTCTTT. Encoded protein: CASSTLDRNTEAFF. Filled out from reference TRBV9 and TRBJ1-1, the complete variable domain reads DSGVTQTPKHLITATGQRVTLRCSPRSGDLSVYWYQQSLDQGLQFLIQYYNGEERAKGNILERFSAQQFPDLHSELNLSSLELGDSALYFCASSTLDRNTEAFFGQGTRLTVV.

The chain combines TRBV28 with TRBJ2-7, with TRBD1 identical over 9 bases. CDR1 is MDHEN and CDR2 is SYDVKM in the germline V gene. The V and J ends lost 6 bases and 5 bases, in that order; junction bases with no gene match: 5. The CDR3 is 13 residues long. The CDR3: CASREGQGNEQYF. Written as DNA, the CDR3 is TGTGCCAGCAGGGAAGGACAGGGGAACGAGCAGTACTTC.

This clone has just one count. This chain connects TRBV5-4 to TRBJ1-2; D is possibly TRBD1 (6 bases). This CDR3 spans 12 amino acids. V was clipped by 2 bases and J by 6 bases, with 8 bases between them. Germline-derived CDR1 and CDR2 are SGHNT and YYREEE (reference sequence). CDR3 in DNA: TGTGCCAGCAGCTTCCCAGGGGATGGCTACACCTTC. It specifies CASSFPGDGYTF.

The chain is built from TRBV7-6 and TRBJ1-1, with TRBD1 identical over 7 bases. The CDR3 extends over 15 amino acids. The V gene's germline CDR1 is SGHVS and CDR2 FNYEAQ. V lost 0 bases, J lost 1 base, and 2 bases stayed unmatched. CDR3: CASSLARGWNTEAFF. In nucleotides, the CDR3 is TGTGCCAGCAGCTTAGCCAGGGGGTGGAACACTGAAGCTTTCTTT.

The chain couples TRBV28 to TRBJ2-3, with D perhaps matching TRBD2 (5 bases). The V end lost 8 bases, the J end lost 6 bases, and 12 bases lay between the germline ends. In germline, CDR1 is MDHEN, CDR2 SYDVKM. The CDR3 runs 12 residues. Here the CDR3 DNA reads TGTGCCAGCGGTGGAGGCTTCGATACGCAGTATTTT. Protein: CASGGGFDTQYF.

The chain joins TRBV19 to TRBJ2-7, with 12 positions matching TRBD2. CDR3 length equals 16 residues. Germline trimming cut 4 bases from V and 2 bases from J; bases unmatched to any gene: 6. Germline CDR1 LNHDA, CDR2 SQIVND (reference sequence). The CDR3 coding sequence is TGTGCCAGTAGTACGACTAGCGGGGGACCACCCTACGAGCAGTACTTC. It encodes CASSTTSGGPPYEQYF.

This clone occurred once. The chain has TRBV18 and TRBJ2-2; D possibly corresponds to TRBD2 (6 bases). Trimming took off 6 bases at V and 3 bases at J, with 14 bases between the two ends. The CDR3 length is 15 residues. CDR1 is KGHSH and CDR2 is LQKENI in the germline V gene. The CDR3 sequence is CASSPRGLDTGELFF. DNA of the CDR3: TGTGCCAGCTCTCCAAGGGGACTTGACACCGGGGAGCTGTTTTTT.

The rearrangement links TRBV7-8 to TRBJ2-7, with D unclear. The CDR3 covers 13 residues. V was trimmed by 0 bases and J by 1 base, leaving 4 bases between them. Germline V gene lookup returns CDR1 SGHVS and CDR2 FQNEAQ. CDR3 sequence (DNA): TGTGCCAGCAGCTTAGCGCAGTCCTACGAGCAGTACTTC. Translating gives CASSLAQSYEQYF.

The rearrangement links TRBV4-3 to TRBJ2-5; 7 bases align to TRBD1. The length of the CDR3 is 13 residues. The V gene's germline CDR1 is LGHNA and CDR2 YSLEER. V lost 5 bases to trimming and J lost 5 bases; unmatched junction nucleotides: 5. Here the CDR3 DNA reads TGCGCCAGCAGCAGGGACAGAGGCGAGACCCAGTACTTC. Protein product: CASSRDRGETQYF.

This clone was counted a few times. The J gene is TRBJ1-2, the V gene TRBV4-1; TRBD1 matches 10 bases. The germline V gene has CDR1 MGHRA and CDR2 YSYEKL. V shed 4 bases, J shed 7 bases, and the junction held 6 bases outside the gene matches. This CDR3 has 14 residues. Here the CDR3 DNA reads TGCGCCAGCAGCCCCCGGGACAGGGGAGCTGGCTACACCTTC. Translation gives CASSPRDRGAGYTF.

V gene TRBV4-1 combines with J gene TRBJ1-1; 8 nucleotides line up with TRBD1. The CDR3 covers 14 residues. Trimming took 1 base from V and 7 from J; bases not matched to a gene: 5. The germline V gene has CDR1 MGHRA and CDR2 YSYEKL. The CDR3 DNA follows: TGCGCCAGCAGCCAAGGATGGACAGGGATTGAAGCTTTCTTT. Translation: CASSQGWTGIEAFF.

CDR3 in DNA: TGCGCCAGCAGCCGAGGGCAGGGGTTAAACTATGGCTACACCTTC. Protein product: CASSRGQGLNYGYTF. J is TRBJ1-2 and V is TRBV4-1; tentative D call: TRBD1 (6 bases). V was trimmed by 4 bases and J by 2 bases, leaving 14 bases between them. The CDR3 runs to 15 residues. Per germline, CDR1 MGHRA and CDR2 YSYEKL.

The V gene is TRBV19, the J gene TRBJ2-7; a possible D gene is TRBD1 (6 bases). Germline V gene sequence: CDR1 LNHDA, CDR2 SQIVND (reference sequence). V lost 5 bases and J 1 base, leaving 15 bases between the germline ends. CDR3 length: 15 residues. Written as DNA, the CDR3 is TGTGCCAGTAGTTCTACAGGGTATGGATCCTACGAGCAGTACTTC. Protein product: CASSSTGYGSYEQYF.

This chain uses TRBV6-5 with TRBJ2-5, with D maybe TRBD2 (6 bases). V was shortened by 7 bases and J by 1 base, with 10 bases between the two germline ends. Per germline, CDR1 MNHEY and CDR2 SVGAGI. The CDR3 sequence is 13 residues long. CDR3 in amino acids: CASKLARQETQYF. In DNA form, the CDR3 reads TGTGCCAGCAAGCTAGCGCGCCAAGAGACCCAGTACTTC.

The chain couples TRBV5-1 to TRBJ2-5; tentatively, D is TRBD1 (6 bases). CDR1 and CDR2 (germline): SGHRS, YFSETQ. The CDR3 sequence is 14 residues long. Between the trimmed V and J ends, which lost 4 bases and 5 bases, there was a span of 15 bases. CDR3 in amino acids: CASSGIQGDETQYF. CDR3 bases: TGCGCCAGCAGCGGGATACAGGGAGATGAGACCCAGTACTTC.

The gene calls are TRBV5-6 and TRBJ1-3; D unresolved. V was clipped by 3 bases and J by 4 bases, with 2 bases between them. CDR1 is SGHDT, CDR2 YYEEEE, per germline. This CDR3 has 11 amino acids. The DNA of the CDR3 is TGTGCCAGCAGCTCAGGAAACACCATATATTTT. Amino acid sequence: CASSSGNTIYF.